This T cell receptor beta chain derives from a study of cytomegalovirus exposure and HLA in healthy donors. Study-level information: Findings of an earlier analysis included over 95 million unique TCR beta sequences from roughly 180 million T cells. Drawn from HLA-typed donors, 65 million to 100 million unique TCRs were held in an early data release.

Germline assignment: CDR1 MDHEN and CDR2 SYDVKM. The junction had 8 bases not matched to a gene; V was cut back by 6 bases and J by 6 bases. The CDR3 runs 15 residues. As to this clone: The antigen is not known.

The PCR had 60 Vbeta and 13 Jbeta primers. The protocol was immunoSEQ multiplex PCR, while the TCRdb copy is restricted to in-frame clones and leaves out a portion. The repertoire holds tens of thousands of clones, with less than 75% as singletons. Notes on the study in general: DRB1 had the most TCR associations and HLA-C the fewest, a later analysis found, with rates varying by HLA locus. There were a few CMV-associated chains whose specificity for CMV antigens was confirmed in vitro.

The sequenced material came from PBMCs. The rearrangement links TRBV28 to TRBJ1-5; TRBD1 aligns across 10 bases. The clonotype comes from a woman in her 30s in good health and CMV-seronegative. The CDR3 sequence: CASRLRTGGSQPQHF. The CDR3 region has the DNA TGTGCCAGCAGACTTAGGACAGGGGGAAGTCAGCCCCAGCATTTT. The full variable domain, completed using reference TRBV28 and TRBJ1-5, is DVKVTQSSRYLVKRTGEKVFLECVQDMDHENMFWYRQDPGLGLRLIYFSYDVKMKEKGDIPEGYSVSREKKERFSLILESASTNQTSMYLCASRLRTGGSQPQHFGDGTRLSIL.